This T cell receptor (beta chain) emerged from a study of cytomegalovirus exposure and HLA in healthy donors listed by TCRdb under 2017. Background for the entire study: An earlier analysis of several hundred of the donors reported 250 to 350 Gb of sequence data and approximately 110 million unique TCR beta sequences from about 200 million T cells. Donor age, sex, ethnicity and CMV serostatus were compiled alongside the repertoire data. The T cell repertoires of under 700 subjects were profiled by immunosequencing and related to cytomegalovirus serostatus. About 300 gigabases of sequencing data and approximately 84 million unique TCR sequences were included in an early release covering roughly 600 HLA-typed donors. Among 398 genotyped donors of the cohort, an average of approximately 230,000 unique TCR beta nucleotide sequences were sequenced per donor, roughly 18% of them non-productive. Rather than drawing on any new phenotypic data, the later analysis identified candidate immune exposures from TCR beta sequences and the way those sequences occurred across donors. Several DR-DQ haplotypes were treated as single units for association and clustering because of strong linkage in the cohort. The study aimed to test whether signatures of past pathogen exposure could be identified by cataloging public T cell receptors. HLA typing covered class I and class II loci at four-digit resolution. The number of typed donors differed by locus: roughly 629-640 for A, B, C, DRB1 and DQB1; 500 to 550 for DQA1; approximately 600 for DPA1; and around 490 for DPB1. Of the 300 to 500 genotyped donors, roughly 76% were placed in the genetic ancestry cluster associated with self-reported Caucasian donors. In a later genetic analysis, genome-wide SNP genotypes for about three fifths of the roughly 670 donors were used, and that subset was treated as a discovery cohort. All discovery cohort repertoires had been generated on a single sequencing platform. The study combined high-throughput TCR immunosequencing, statistical association of individual TCRs with disease status, and machine learning to predict cytomegalovirus infection status. Besides the first cohort of some 670 subjects, a separate validation cohort made up of 120 different subjects was used. A later analysis re-analyzed previously published TCR beta repertoires from 600 to 850 donors and added high-resolution HLA genotyping to study TCR occurrence patterns. An earlier analysis of some 500 of the donors used high-throughput TCR beta sequencing to judge whether each TCR beta V gene segment behaved as functional or pseudogenic. Results and caveats for the whole study, not just this receptor: The cohort was sequenced for TCR beta chains only, and without alpha or paired-chain data the features that could be detected were limited. When HLA alleles, especially DR and DQ, strongly co-occurred, attributing TCR associations to individual alleles was difficult. Because counts were too low, approximately 15 rarely observed V segments, including chromosome 9 orphons, were excluded from the earlier analysis of 587 of the donors. A cluster of highly shared sequence variants was judged likely to represent a technical artifact of the sequencing pipeline. Compared with equally common non-associated chains, HLA-associated TCR beta chains in a later analysis were more clonally expanded and had lower generation probabilities. An earlier analysis of approximately 590 of the donors showed that most TCR beta V segments appeared in productive rearrangements either about 87% or about 30% of the time, which broadly matched IMGT annotations. In a later analysis, TCR association rates were found to vary across HLA loci, with the most associated TCRs seen for DRB1 alleles and the fewest for HLA-C alleles. According to a later analysis, parvovirus B19, influenza, CMV and Epstein-Barr virus appeared linked to several top co-occurrence clusters. Cytomegalovirus status was reported to be diagnosed by the classifier with high specificity and sensitivity in both the original and validation cohorts. A later genetic analysis associated a missense DCLRE1C variant with V-gene and J-gene trimming of TCR beta chains, and an independent cohort replicated the association. A further reported finding was that TCR beta sequences accurately predicted the HLA-A and HLA-B alleles for most subjects in the first cohort. Most TCR sequences were observed very rarely across donors, whereas some public TCRs were present in many individuals. Correlated functional status among segregating V segments might be attributable to linkage disequilibrium, but an unknown experimental factor could not be ruled out. The only immune exposure information available for the cohort was CMV serostatus. In vitro tests confirmed that a few of the cytomegalovirus-associated TCR beta chains recognize cytomegalovirus antigens. Sequencing depth was assumed to be roughly uniform across donors in the presence/absence analyses, though that assumption may not hold. The authors suggested that the approach could potentially be extended to other disease states and immunological phenotypes. The study gave a list of roughly 150 TCR beta chains associated with cytomegalovirus. Some IMGT-functional V segments, including TRBV6-2 and TRBV6-3, could not be distinguished by the 87-base-pair reads and were therefore excluded. In a later analysis, around 17,000 TCR beta sequences were associated with specific HLA alleles at a false discovery rate of 0.05. HLA typing was unavailable for some donors at each locus, so association tests used only the typed subset. A later analysis found that most CMV-associated TCR beta chains appeared HLA-restricted, with HLA associations seemingly driven largely by CMV exposure. Compared with the 666-donor mean, donors in an Asian-associated ancestry cluster had fewer N-insertions in productive TCRs, according to a later genetic analysis.

Library prep was done by the immunoSEQ multiplex PCR assay. For the multiplex PCR, a mixture combining 60 forward primers for TCR Vbeta segments and 13 reverse primers for TCR Jbeta segments was used. Amplification of the CDR3 region of rearranged TCR beta genes was performed with a multiplex PCR assay on genomic DNA. On the Illumina HiSeq System, the amplified TCR beta libraries were sequenced as 87-base-pair reads. In the paper's pipeline: Across the roughly 640 repertoires, a later analysis counted 80 million or so unique TCR beta chains, roughly 11 million of which were shared by at least two donors. Raw reads were error-corrected and collapsed into unique sequences by a nearest-neighbor algorithm in which closely related sequences were merged to remove PCR and sequencing errors. Alignment of CDR3 sequences to IMGT reference sequences was used to assign V, D and J gene segments. Each retained sequence needed at least a six-nucleotide match to both a V gene segment and a J gene segment. A rearrangement counted as productive if the CDR3 had no stop codons and remained in frame with V and J, and every other rearrangement counted as non-productive. CDR3 was defined by IMGT convention, running from the second conserved V-encoded cysteine to the conserved J-encoded phenylalanine. The earlier analysis of 500 to 600 of the donors excluded sequences that lacked an unambiguous match to a single V gene segment. An earlier analysis of 550 to 650 of the donors classified V segments as functional when productive rearrangements were above 56.7% and as segregating when the standard deviation between donors was above 5%. To diagnose cytomegalovirus status from the catalog of TCR beta chain sequences, a statistical classification framework was built. In a later analysis, V and J genes were assigned by comparing TCR nucleotide sequences against IMGT/GENE-DB human TR gene sequences. In a later analysis, CDR3 sequences and most-parsimonious VDJ recombination scenarios were assigned using the TCRdist pipeline. In a later analysis, each TCR beta chain was defined by its CDR3 amino acid sequence together with its V-gene family, and reads lacking a unique V-gene family were excluded. To address suspected cross-contamination and a sequencing artifact, a later analysis removed roughly 580 highly shared, low-generation-probability nucleotide sequences. For each public chain, a later analysis derived a clonal expansion index from normalized ranks of inferred template counts within each repertoire. In a later analysis, generation probabilities were computed using a VDJ recombination model fitted to out-of-frame rearrangements, and the results were checked against IGoR. Hypergeometric tests were used in a later analysis to score TCR-TCR, TCR-HLA and TCR-CMV co-occurrence, with a repertoire-size bias correction applied to the TCR pairs. In a later analysis, false discovery rates were estimated by permuting HLA or CMV assignments 20 times. In a later analysis, co-occurring TCRs were grouped using DBSCAN, and TCRdist sequence similarity was added for clustering within HLA-allele-positive subsets. Repertoires with fewer than 30,000 or more than 120,000 public chains, plus five repertoires with anomalous nucleotide sharing, were excluded from co-occurrence clustering. TCRdb took over this immuneACCESS table, retaining in-frame rearrangements with V and J assigned. Such tables are incomplete; in checked studies, under half of the missing clones stem from an unresolved V gene, and the remainder is unexplained. The DNA gave D and trimming, while V, J and clone size come from that table. The sample table lists some 130,000 clones, 80% of them with a count of one. Clones ranked in the top ten supply just over 2.5% of the sample.

The germline V gene (reference sequence) provides CDR1 DFQATT and CDR2 SNEGSKA. V and J lose 4 bases and 7 bases, and a span of 11 bases separates them. Reading from cysteine to phenylalanine, the CDR3 counts 11 amino acids. The retained sequence is limited to the CDR3, 33 bases, with the frame set at the first base. The cohort was made up of about 670 healthy bone marrow donors. All cohort members were sampled while nominally healthy, although unrecorded immune exposures were likely present. The donor was CMV seronegative and belonged to the group of around 400 seronegative cohort members. Every donor gave a peripheral blood sample, and the peripheral blood mononuclear cells from that sample were used for TCR beta sequencing. Genomic DNA extraction from the blood cell samples was performed with the Qiagen DNeasy Blood Extraction Kit. Of note for this clone: Its cognate antigen has yet to be identified. It has no much larger one-base neighbor in the sample; base qualities were not kept.

The chain uses TRBV20-1 and TRBJ2-7; possibly the D gene is TRBD1, per 6 matching bases. The TCR was taken from a man in his thirties or forties in good health and CMV-seronegative. The specimen was PBMCs. The nucleotide sequence reads TGCAGTGCTATGGGGGCAGGGGAGCAGTACTTC. It is translated as CSAMGAGEQYF.